The 17 T cell receptor beta chains in this list originate from one sample, sequenced in a study of T cell responses to AZD1222 COVID-19 vaccine. Sequencing was performed with immunoSEQ multiplex PCR; in TCRdb, only in-frame clones are kept and a portion is missing. This table holds around 91,000 clones, around nine tenths found once. The sequencing here drew on peripheral blood, taken on day 0 of AZD1222 vaccination. These receptor sequences come from an adult in good health.

The J gene is TRBJ2-5, the V gene TRBV10-1; 8 bases are a match to TRBD2. The length of the CDR3 is 18 residues. J was trimmed by 0 bases and V by 2 bases; bases with no gene match: 11. Germline CDR1 WNHNN, CDR2 SYGVQD (reference sequence). The CDR3 nucleotides read TGCGCCAGCAGTGAGACGGACGGGAGGGCCTGGTACCAAGAGACCCAGTACTTC. Amino acid sequence: CASSETDGRAWYQETQYF.

The gene calls are TRBV11-2 and TRBJ1-2; 9 positions agree with TRBD1. Looked up from germline, CDR1 is SGHAT and CDR2 is FQNNGV. This CDR3 has 15 amino acids. V gave up 0 bases and J gave up 7 bases; unmatched junction bases: 6. CDR3 residues: CASSLDLQGAAGYTF. In DNA form, the CDR3 reads TGTGCCAGCAGCTTAGATCTACAGGGGGCTGCTGGCTACACCTTC.

The rearrangement joins TRBV5-6 to TRBJ1-2, with D tentatively TRBD1 (6 bases). There are 15 residues in the CDR3. Germline loops: CDR1 SGHDT, CDR2 YYEEEE. V gave up 4 bases and J gave up 3 bases, with 16 bases separating them. The CDR3 protein is CASSLRGGADYGYTF. CDR3 coding DNA: TGTGCCAGCAGCCTGAGAGGGGGAGCGGACTATGGCTACACCTTC.

This chain connects TRBV5-4 to TRBJ1-1, with TRBD1 as a possible D gene (5 bases). There are 15 residues in the CDR3. V was pared by 0 bases and J by 1 base, with 10 bases between. The germline gives CDR1 SGHNT, CDR2 YYREEE (reference sequence). CDR3 sequence (DNA): TGTGCCAGCAGCTTGGGGGGCCGAGGGAACACTGAAGCTTTCTTT. Translation: CASSLGGRGNTEAFF.

This chain uses TRBV6-2 or TRBV6-3 with TRBJ1-5; possibly TRBD1 for D (5 bases). V lost 2 bases and J 7 bases, leaving 12 bases between the germline ends. This CDR3 region has 14 residues. In germline, CDR1 is MNHEY, CDR2 SVGEGT. This CDR3 is CASSYLSGWQPQHF. The CDR3 nucleotides read TGTGCCAGCAGTTACCTGTCAGGGTGGCAGCCCCAGCATTTT.

The V call is TRBV18, the J call TRBJ2-3, with a weak D call TRBD1 (5 bases). This CDR3 has 15 amino acids. With 5 bases removed from V and 0 bases from J, the gap between germline ends came to 12 bases. Per germline, CDR1 KGHSH and CDR2 LQKENI. In DNA, the CDR3 is TGTGCCAGCTCATCACAGGAAGCTAGCACAGATACGCAGTATTTT. Protein product: CASSSQEASTDTQYF.

This clone has just a few counts. This chain joins TRBV7-9 and TRBJ1-4; D is possibly TRBD1 (6 bases). Trimming removed 4 bases at V and 6 bases at J, with 18 bases between. Germline CDR1 and CDR2: SEHNR and FQNEAQ (reference sequence). The length of the CDR3 is 16 residues. CDR3 protein: CASSSLGGGADEKLFF. The DNA for the CDR3 is TGTGCCAGCAGCTCCCTTGGGGGGGGCGCGGATGAAAAACTGTTTTTT.

This chain uses TRBV6-5 with TRBJ1-1, with D perhaps matching TRBD1 (6 bases). Per germline, CDR1 MNHEY and CDR2 SVGAGI. The CDR3 runs to 15 residues. Trimming left V 5 bases short and J 1 base short, with 14 bases between. The CDR3 is CASSPPDRRNTEAFF. The CDR3 DNA reads TGTGCCAGCAGTCCACCTGACAGGAGGAACACTGAAGCTTTCTTT.

The J gene is TRBJ1-1, the V gene TRBV11-3, with 7 bases that match TRBD1. Germline CDR1 and CDR2: SGHNT and YENEEA. J gave up 1 base and V 5 bases, and 7 bases lay outside the gene matches. This CDR3 comprises 15 residues. The CDR3 DNA reads TGTGCCAGCAGCCCCAGGGGGGCGAAGAACACTGAAGCTTTCTTT. It encodes CASSPRGAKNTEAFF.

This clone is a singleton in its sample. The chain joins TRBV6-5 to TRBJ1-1; D is undetermined. The germline gives CDR1 MNHEY, CDR2 SVGAGI. This CDR3 comprises 13 residues. The ends were cut back, 0 bases at V and 11 bases at J, with 13 bases in the middle. DNA for the CDR3: TGTGCCAGCAGTTACTCGCGATGGCGCGCCGCTTTCTTT. Protein product: CASSYSRWRAAFF.

The chain recombines TRBV28 with TRBJ1-5, with no clear D. The CDR3 has 13 amino acids. In germline, CDR1 is MDHEN, CDR2 SYDVKM. V dropped 5 bases and J dropped 2 bases, with 7 bases sitting between them. CDR3 nucleotide sequence: TGTGCCAGCAGTCGGATAGGCAATCAGCCCCAGCATTTT. Amino acids: CASSRIGNQPQHF.

The chain joins TRBV6-5 to TRBJ2-7, with TRBD2 matching over 7 bases. The V gene's germline CDR1 is MNHEY and CDR2 SVGAGI. After removal of 5 bases from V and 4 bases from J, the junction contained 8 bases not matched to a gene. This CDR3 region has 14 residues. The CDR3 bases are TGTGCCAGCAGTCCGTGGGGGGAGGGGTACGAGCAGTACTTC. This encodes CASSPWGEGYEQYF.

This chain joins TRBV7-8 and TRBJ2-1; 7 positions match TRBD2. The CDR3 covers 18 residues. CDR1 is SGHVS and CDR2 is FQNEAQ in the germline V gene. Trimming removed 5 bases from V and 3 bases from J; junction bases left unmatched: 16. As DNA, the CDR3 is TGTGCCAGCAGCCCCCAGTCGCGGGAGAAAACATTCTACAATGAGCAGTTCTTC. Amino acids: CASSPQSREKTFYNEQFF. The full variable domain, its missing parts supplied by reference TRBV7-8 and TRBJ2-1, is GAGVSQSPRYKVAKRGQDVALRCDPISGHVSLFWYQQALGQGPEFLTYFQNEAQLDKSGLPSDRFFAERPEGSVSTLKIQRTQQEDSAVYLCASSPQSREKTFYNEQFFGPGTRLTVL.

The chain recombines TRBV5-1 with TRBJ2-1, with 7 bases fitting TRBD2. Per germline, CDR1 SGHRS and CDR2 YFSETQ. J lost 0 bases, V lost 4 bases, and 7 bases had no gene match. This CDR3 region has 16 residues. CDR3 residues: CASSPRGTISYNEQFF. The CDR3 DNA reads as TGCGCCAGCAGCCCGAGAGGGACTATCTCCTACAATGAGCAGTTCTTC.

V gene TRBV6-5 combines with J gene TRBJ2-5; 8 positions match TRBD1. J gave up 5 bases and V 2 bases, and 7 bases lay outside the gene matches. From germline, CDR1 is MNHEY and CDR2 SVGAGI. This CDR3 is 15 amino acids long. CDR3: CASSYGAGGRETQYF. In DNA form, the CDR3 reads TGTGCCAGCAGTTACGGCGCAGGGGGCCGGGAGACCCAGTACTTC.

The chain combines TRBV6-5 with TRBJ2-7; D gene uncertain. The CDR3 extends over 14 amino acids. V was pared by 5 bases and J by 6 bases, with 17 bases between. Germline assignment: CDR1 MNHEY and CDR2 SVGAGI. Here the CDR3 reads CASSTHHSRVEQYF. The CDR3 DNA reads TGTGCCAGCAGTACTCATCACTCTCGGGTCGAGCAGTACTTC.

V usage is TRBV27 and J usage is TRBJ1-6, with D uncertain. V lost 7 bases to trimming and J lost 7 bases, with 11 bases between them. The germline CDR1 and CDR2 sequences are MNHEY and SMNVEV (reference sequence). There are 13 residues in the CDR3. The chain's CDR3 is CASNFGLNSPLHF. CDR3 bases: TGTGCCAGCAATTTTGGGTTAAATTCACCCCTCCACTTT.